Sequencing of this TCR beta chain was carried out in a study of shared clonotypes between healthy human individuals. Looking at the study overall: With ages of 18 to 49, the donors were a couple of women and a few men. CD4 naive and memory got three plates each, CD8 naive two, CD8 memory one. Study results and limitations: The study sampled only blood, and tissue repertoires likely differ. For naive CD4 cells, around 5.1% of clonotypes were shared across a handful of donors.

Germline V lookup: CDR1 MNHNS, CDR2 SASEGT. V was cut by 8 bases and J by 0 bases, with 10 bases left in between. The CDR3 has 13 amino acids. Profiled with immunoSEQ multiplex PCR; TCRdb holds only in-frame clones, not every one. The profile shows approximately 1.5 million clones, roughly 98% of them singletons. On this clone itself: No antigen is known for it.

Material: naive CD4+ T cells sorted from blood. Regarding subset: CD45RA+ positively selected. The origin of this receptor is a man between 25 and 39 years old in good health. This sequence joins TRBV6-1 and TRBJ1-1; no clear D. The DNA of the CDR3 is TGTGCCAGCGAAGGAGAGGTGAACACTGAAGCTTTCTTT. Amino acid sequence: CASEGEVNTEAFF.